These 9 T cell receptor beta chains share one sample of origin, sequenced in a study of Graves' ophthalmopathy and Graves' hyperthyroidism. Amplification from RNA transcripts yielded the TCR beta CDR3 regions. Scientists carried out first-round RT-PCR using HTBI primers and then a second-round multiplex PCR. TCRdb ran MiXCR on the multiplex PCR reads and lists one entry per CDR3 protein. The sample yields about 480,000 distinct CDR3 sequences, approximately 14% seen once. The specimen sequenced was blood. Receptor source: a woman aged 25 to 39 with Graves' ophthalmopathy.

This clonotype was detected many times. The chain links TRBV27 to TRBJ2-7; 8 positions match TRBD1. J was trimmed by 1 base and V by 6 bases; bases with no gene match: 5. Looked up from germline, CDR1 is MNHEY and CDR2 is SMNVEV (reference sequence). The CDR3 covers 14 residues. CDR3 DNA: TGTGCCAGCAGCAGGACAGGGAGATCCTACGAGCAGTACTTC. Amino acids: CASSRTGRSYEQYF.

The CDR3 reads CASRRDGGQGFEQYF. Here the CDR3 DNA reads TGTGCCAGCCGACGAGACGGGGGGCAGGGCTTCGAGCAGTACTTC. V and J are TRBV11-2 and TRBJ2-7; a weak D match, TRBD2 (7 bases). The germline CDR1 and CDR2 sequences are SGHAT and FQNNGV. This CDR3 comprises 15 residues. V was trimmed by 8 bases and J by 6 bases, leaving 23 bases between them.

The rearrangement joins TRBV2 to TRBJ2-7, with 9 bases that match TRBD2. Unmatched junction bases numbered 10, after V lost 3 bases and J lost 7 bases. The length of the CDR3 is 15 residues. CDR1 is SNHLY, CDR2 FYNNEI, per germline. DNA for the CDR3: TGTGCCAGCAGTGATTCGCGGGGGGGCCTGAGAGAGCAGTACTTC. Translating it yields CASSDSRGGLREQYF.

This clonotype was found many times. This chain links TRBV15 with TRBJ1-6; D call uncertain. V was cut by 0 bases and J by 8 bases, with 5 bases left in between. This CDR3 contains 13 residues. Looked up from germline, CDR1 is LNHNV and CDR2 is YYDKDF (reference sequence). CDR3 nucleotides: TGTGCCACCAGCAGAGATTCTGATTCACCCCTCCACTTT. It is translated as CATSRDSDSPLHF.

This chain links TRBV9 with TRBJ2-2, with TRBD1 as a possible D gene (6 bases). V was shortened by 0 bases and J by 0 bases, with 12 bases between the two germline ends. The CDR3 has 17 amino acids. Germline values: CDR1 SGDLS, CDR2 YYNGEE. CDR3 coding DNA: TGTGCCAGCAGCGTAGCCCCAGGGGCGGCGAACACCGGGGAGCTGTTTTTT. Encoded protein: CASSVAPGAANTGELFF.

This clonotype was seen only a few times. The chain couples TRBV18 to TRBJ1-2; the D is unclear. CDR3 size: 15 residues. Looked up from germline, CDR1 is KGHSH and CDR2 is LQKENI. The V end was cut by 3 bases, the J end by 4 bases, with 15 bases between. CDR3 sequence: CASSPSGQYIYGYTF. In DNA, the CDR3 is TGTGCCAGCTCACCGTCGGGCCAATACATCTATGGCTACACCTTC.

Notes on this clonotype: A read error is possible here, since a much larger clone lies one base away. Likely a read error: the CDR3 ends without its conserved phenylalanine or tryptophan. The chain couples TRBV20-1 to TRBJ1-5, with a tentative D call TRBD1 (6 bases). There are 13 residues in the CDR3. Germline V gene sequence: CDR1 DFQATT, CDR2 SNEGSKA (reference sequence). Trimming pared 5 bases from V and 5 bases from J, leaving 13 bases between. Here the CDR3 DNA reads TGCAGTGCTGGAAGGGGGGACGATCAGCCCCAGCATGTT. It codes for CSAGRGDDQPQHV.

This clonotype occurred a few times. V gene TRBV4-2 combines with J gene TRBJ1-3; 9 bases align to TRBD1. The V segment lost 2 bases and the J segment 3 bases; nucleotides outside the gene matches: 5. This CDR3 region has 16 residues. The germline gives CDR1 LGHNA, CDR2 YNFKEQ. Written as DNA, the CDR3 is TGTGCCAGCAGCCAATACAGGGGGCTTGGTGGAAACACCATATATTTT. As protein: CASSQYRGLGGNTIYF.

This clonotype was seen at least ten times. V usage is TRBV6-1 and J usage is TRBJ2-7, with D tentatively TRBD2 (6 bases). The germline V gene has CDR1 MNHNS and CDR2 SASEGT. The CDR3 length is 15 residues. Trimming stripped 0 bases from V and 5 bases from J, with 14 bases between. The CDR3 coding sequence is TGTGCCAGCAGTGAAGCGGACGGGAGCGGCAACGAGCAGTACTTC. It specifies CASSEADGSGNEQYF.